The source of this TCR beta chain is a study of T cell responses to AZD1222 COVID-19 vaccine. Using immunoSEQ multiplex PCR, the repertoire was profiled, and TCRdb retains in-frame clones only, with some absent. The sample contains some 100,000 clones, roughly 87% of which appear only once. The CDR3 is made up of 14 amino acids. Deletions cut 5 bases from V and 0 bases from J, with 8 bases between. The germline V gene encodes CDR1 MNHEY and CDR2 SVGAGI. This sequence was found in an adult in good health. The starting material was peripheral blood, obtained on day 0 of MenACWY control vaccination. The chain carries TRBV6-5 and TRBJ1-3; TRBD1 might be the D (5 bases). The CDR3 nucleotides read TGTGCCAGCAGTCAGACAGACTCTGGAAACACCATATATTTT. Amino acids: CASSQTDSGNTIYF.